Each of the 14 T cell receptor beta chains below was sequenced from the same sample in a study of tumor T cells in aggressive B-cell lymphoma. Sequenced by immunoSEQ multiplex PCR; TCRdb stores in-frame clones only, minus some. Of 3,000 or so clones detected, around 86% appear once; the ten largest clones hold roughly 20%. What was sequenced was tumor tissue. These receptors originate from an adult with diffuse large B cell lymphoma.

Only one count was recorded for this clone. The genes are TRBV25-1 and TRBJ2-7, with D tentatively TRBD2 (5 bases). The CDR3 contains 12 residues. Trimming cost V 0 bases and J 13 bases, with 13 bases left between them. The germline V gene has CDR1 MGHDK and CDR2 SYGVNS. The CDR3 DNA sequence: TGTGCCAGCAGTGAATACAGCGGTGCACCCTACTTC. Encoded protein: CASSEYSGAPYF.

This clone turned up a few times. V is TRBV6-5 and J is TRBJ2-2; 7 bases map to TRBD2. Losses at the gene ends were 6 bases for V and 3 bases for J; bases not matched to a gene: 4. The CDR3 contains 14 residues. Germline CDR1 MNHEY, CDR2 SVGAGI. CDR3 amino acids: CASRASGYTGELFF. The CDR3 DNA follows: TGTGCCAGCAGGGCTAGCGGCTACACCGGGGAGCTGTTTTTT.

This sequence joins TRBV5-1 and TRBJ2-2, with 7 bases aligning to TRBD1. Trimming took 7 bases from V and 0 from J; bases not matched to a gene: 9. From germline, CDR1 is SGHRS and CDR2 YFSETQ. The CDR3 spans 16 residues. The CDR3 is CASRPTGTANTGELFF. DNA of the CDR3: TGCGCCAGCCGCCCAACCGGGACAGCGAACACCGGGGAGCTGTTTTTT.

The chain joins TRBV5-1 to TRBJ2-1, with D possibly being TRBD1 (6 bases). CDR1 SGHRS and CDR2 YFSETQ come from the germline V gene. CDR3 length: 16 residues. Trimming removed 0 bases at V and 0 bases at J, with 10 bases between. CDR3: CASSLGDRISYNEQFF. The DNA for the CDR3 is TGCGCCAGCAGCTTGGGAGACAGGATCTCCTACAATGAGCAGTTCTTC.

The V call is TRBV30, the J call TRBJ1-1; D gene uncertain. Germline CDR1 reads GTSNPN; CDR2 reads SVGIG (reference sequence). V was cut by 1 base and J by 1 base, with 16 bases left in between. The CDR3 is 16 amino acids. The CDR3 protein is CAWSASVVRRNTEAFF. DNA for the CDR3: TGTGCCTGGAGTGCTTCCGTGGTAAGGAGGAACACTGAAGCTTTCTTT. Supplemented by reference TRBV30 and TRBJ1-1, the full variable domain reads SQTIHQWPATLVQPVGSPLSLECTVEGTSNPNLYWYRQAAGRGLQLLFYSVGIGQISSEVPQNLSASRPQDRQFILSSKKLLLSDSGFYLCAWSASVVRRNTEAFFGQGTRLTVV.

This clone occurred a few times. The CDR3 region has the DNA TGTGCCAGCAGCTTAGGACAGGGGGCGATTGGCTACACCTTC. Protein product: CASSLGQGAIGYTF. J is TRBJ1-2 and V is TRBV7-9, with TRBD1 matching 10 bases. The CDR3 is made up of 14 amino acids. V was clipped by 1 base and J by 7 bases; unmatched bases: 3. The germline V gene encodes CDR1 SEHNR and CDR2 FQNEAQ (reference sequence).

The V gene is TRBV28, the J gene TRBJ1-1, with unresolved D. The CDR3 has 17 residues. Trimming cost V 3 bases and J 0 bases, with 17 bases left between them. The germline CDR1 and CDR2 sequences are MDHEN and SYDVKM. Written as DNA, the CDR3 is TGTGCCAGCAGTTTCCCATTTGCGGGAGACATGAACACTGAAGCTTTCTTT. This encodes CASSFPFAGDMNTEAFF. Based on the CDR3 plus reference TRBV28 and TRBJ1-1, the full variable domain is DVKVTQSSRYLVKRTGEKVFLECVQDMDHENMFWYRQDPGLGLRLIYFSYDVKMKEKGDIPEGYSVSREKKERFSLILESASTNQTSMYLCASSFPFAGDMNTEAFFGQGTRLTVV.

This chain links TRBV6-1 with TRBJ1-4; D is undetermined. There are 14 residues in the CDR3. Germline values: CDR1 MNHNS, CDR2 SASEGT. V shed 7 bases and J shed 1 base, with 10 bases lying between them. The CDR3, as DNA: TGTGCCAGCACTGTCGGGGTAACTAATGAAAAACTGTTTTTT. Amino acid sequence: CASTVGVTNEKLFF.

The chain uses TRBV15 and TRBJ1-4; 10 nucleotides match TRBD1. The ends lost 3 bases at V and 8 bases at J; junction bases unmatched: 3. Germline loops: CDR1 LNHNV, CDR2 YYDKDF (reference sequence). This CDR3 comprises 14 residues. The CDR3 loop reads CATSSGQGVEKLFF. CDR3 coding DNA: TGTGCCACCAGCAGCGGACAGGGGGTAGAAAAACTGTTTTTT.

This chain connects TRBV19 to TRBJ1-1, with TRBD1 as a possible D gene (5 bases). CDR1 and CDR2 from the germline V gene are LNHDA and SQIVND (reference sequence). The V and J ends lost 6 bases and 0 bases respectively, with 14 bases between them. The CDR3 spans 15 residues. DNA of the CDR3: TGTGCCAGTAGGGGTGGACAAAATATGAACACTGAAGCTTTCTTT. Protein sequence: CASRGGQNMNTEAFF. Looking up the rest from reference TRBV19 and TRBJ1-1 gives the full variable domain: DGGITQSPKYLFRKEGQNVTLSCEQNLNHDAMYWYRQDPGQGLRLIYYSQIVNDFQKGDIAEGYSVSREKKESFPLTVTSAQKNPTAFYLCASRGGQNMNTEAFFGQGTRLTVV.

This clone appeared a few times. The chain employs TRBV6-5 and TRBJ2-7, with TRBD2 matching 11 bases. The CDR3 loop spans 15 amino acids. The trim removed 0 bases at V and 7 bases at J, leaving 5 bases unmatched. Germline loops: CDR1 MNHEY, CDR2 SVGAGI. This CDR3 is CASSYSGTSGGEQYF. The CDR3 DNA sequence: TGTGCCAGCAGTTACTCCGGGACTAGCGGTGGTGAGCAGTACTTC.

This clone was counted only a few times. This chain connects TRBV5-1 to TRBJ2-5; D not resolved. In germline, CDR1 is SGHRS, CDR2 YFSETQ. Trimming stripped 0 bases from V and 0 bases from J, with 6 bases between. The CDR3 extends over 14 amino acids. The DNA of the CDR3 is TGCGCCAGCAGCTTGGGCAGAAACCAAGAGACCCAGTACTTC. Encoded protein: CASSLGRNQETQYF.

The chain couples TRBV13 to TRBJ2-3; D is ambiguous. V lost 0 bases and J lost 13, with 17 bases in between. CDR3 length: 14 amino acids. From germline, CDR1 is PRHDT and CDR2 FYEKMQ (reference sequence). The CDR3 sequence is CASSLGRIVRREYF. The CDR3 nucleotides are TGTGCCAGCAGCTTAGGAAGAATCGTGCGACGGGAGTATTTT.

The CDR3 region is CASSQGGGQQETQYF. The DNA for the CDR3 is TGCGCCAGCAGCCAAGGCGGGGGGCAACAAGAGACCCAGTACTTC. The gene calls are TRBV4-3 and TRBJ2-5; 8 bases fit TRBD2. CDR1 and CDR2 from the germline V gene are LGHNA and YSLEER. This CDR3 spans 15 amino acids. Losses at the gene ends were 1 base for V and 2 bases for J; bases not matched to a gene: 3.